The next 25 T cell receptor beta chains were all read from a single sample in a study of blood T cell repertoires in COVID-19. Repertoires were generated with immunoSEQ multiplex PCR, while TCRdb's copy carries only in-frame clones and drops some. The data contain roughly 280,000 clones, around 87% of them singletons. Sequenced: peripheral blood. These receptors all come from a woman aged 50 to 60 who had recovered from COVID-19.

The rearrangement uses TRBV7-2 and TRBJ2-1; possible D gene TRBD1, 5 bases. The CDR3 extends over 13 amino acids. V lost 3 bases and J 4 bases, leaving 7 bases between the germline ends. Germline-derived CDR1 and CDR2 are SGHTA and FQGNSA. The CDR3 region has the DNA TGTGCCAGCAGCTTCAGGGATTACAATGAGCAGTTCTTC. Its translation is CASSFRDYNEQFF.

This chain connects TRBV24-1 to TRBJ1-2; D is possibly TRBD1 (5 bases). This CDR3 comprises 19 residues. The germline gives CDR1 KGHDR, CDR2 SFDVKD. Trimming took off 5 bases at V and 6 bases at J, with 30 bases between the two ends. The CDR3 bases are TGTGCCACCAGTGTTACTCCAGGGCACCCCAGTTCCCCCCATAATGGCTACACCTTC. This translates into CATSVTPGHPSSPHNGYTF.

The chain combines TRBV27 with TRBJ2-5; 8 bases agree with TRBD1. V dropped 2 bases and J dropped 1; count of bases not matched to a gene: 6. The CDR3 has 16 amino acids. CDR1 and CDR2 from the germline V gene are MNHEY and SMNVEV (reference sequence). The CDR3 DNA sequence: TGTGCCAGCAGTTTACAGGCAGGGGGCCTCCAAGAGACCCAGTACTTC. The encoded protein is CASSLQAGGLQETQYF.

The chain has TRBV4-1 and TRBJ1-2, with 9 bases lining up with TRBD1. The CDR3 is made up of 17 amino acids. With 2 bases clipped from V and 7 bases from J, the junction kept 14 bases outside the gene matches. Germline V gives CDR1 MGHRA, CDR2 YSYEKL. The CDR3 region has the DNA TGCGCCAGCAGCCAATCCTCTCTCCGGGACAGGGTTGGTGGCTACACCTTC. It translates to CASSQSSLRDRVGGYTF.

This chain connects TRBV6-4 to TRBJ2-1, with TRBD2 matching 11 bases. With V trimmed by 5 bases and J by 8 bases, 8 bases remained unmatched. The CDR3 has 15 residues. Germline V gene data show CDR1 as MRHNA and CDR2 as SNTAGT. CDR3 in DNA: TGTGCCAGCAGTCGGGTTAGCGGGAGGGAGTATGAGCAGTTCTTC. Encoded protein: CASSRVSGREYEQFF.

The V gene is TRBV7-2, the J gene TRBJ2-7; D is perhaps TRBD1 (5 bases). CDR3 length: 16 amino acids. Germline V gene data show CDR1 as SGHTA and CDR2 as FQGNSA. Trimming took 0 bases from V and 7 from J, leaving 19 bases between them. In nucleotides, the CDR3 is TGTGCCAGCAGCTTAGCGAGTCGGGCAGGGCAGGGAGAGCAGTACTTC. It codes for CASSLASRAGQGEQYF. Full variable domain (remainder filled in from reference TRBV7-2 and TRBJ2-7): GAGVSQSPSNKVTEKGKDVELRCDPISGHTALYWYRQSLGQGLEFLIYFQGNSAPDKSGLPSDRFSAERTGGSVSTLTIQRTQQEDSAVYLCASSLASRAGQGEQYFGPGTRLTVT.

The chain links TRBV7-2 to TRBJ1-4; D gene uncertain. CDR1 SGHTA and CDR2 FQGNSA come from the germline V gene. This CDR3 contains 14 residues. V lost 6 bases, J lost 0 bases, and 8 bases lay in between. In DNA form, the CDR3 reads TGTGCCAGCAGTCTAAGAGCAACTAATGAAAAACTGTTTTTT. This encodes CASSLRATNEKLFF.

This chain connects TRBV2 to TRBJ1-1; possible D gene TRBD1, 6 bases. The CDR3 runs 15 residues. The germline V gene encodes CDR1 SNHLY and CDR2 FYNNEI. V lost 6 bases to trimming and J lost 0 bases, with 14 bases between them. DNA for the CDR3: TGTGCCAGCAGCTGGCCGGGACACATGAACACTGAAGCTTTCTTT. Amino acid sequence: CASSWPGHMNTEAFF.

V gene TRBV4-1 combines with J gene TRBJ2-1; D is possibly TRBD2 (5 bases). In germline, CDR1 is MGHRA, CDR2 YSYEKL. The ends were cut back, 6 bases at V and 8 bases at J, with 23 bases in the middle. This CDR3 comprises 16 residues. Written as DNA, the CDR3 is TGCGCCAGCAGAGCCCGGGCCTCAAACGGAGCGGATGAGCAGTTCTTC. Encoded protein: CASRARASNGADEQFF.

This chain joins TRBV25-1 and TRBJ2-2; 11 bases fit TRBD1. After removal of 6 bases from V and 6 bases from J, the junction contained 15 bases not matched to a gene. The germline gives CDR1 MGHDK, CDR2 SYGVNS. The CDR3 is made up of 18 amino acids. CDR3: CASRPGQGEVMNPGELFF. CDR3 nucleotide sequence: TGTGCCAGCAGGCCGGGACAGGGGGAGGTCATGAATCCCGGGGAGCTGTTTTTT.

The chain couples TRBV27 to TRBJ1-2; D not resolved. Per the germline V gene, CDR1 is MNHEY and CDR2 is SMNVEV (reference sequence). CDR3 size: 15 residues. The V gene lost 5 bases and the J gene lost 0 bases, with 13 bases spanning the gap. In DNA, the CDR3 is TGTGCCAGCAGTCGGGCGGGAGTAACTAACTATGGCTACACCTTC. Amino acid sequence: CASSRAGVTNYGYTF.

The chain carries TRBV2 and TRBJ1-1, with D perhaps matching TRBD1 (5 bases). The CDR3 totals 14 residues. Germline loops: CDR1 SNHLY, CDR2 FYNNEI. The V gene lost 6 bases and the J gene lost 5 bases, with 16 bases spanning the gap. For the CDR3, the DNA is TGTGCCAGCAGAGTTGAGTCCGGGGGGACTGAAGCTTTCTTT. It is translated as CASRVESGGTEAFF.

The gene calls are TRBV4-1 and TRBJ2-7; TRBD1 matches at 12 bases. CDR1 MGHRA and CDR2 YSYEKL come from the germline V gene. The trim removed 0 bases at V and 3 bases at J, leaving 6 bases unmatched. The CDR3 runs to 17 residues. Here the CDR3 reads CASSQDRDRGQIYEQYF. The CDR3 region has the DNA TGCGCCAGCAGCCAAGATAGGGACAGGGGGCAAATCTACGAGCAGTACTTC.

The rearrangement uses TRBV30 and TRBJ1-2, with D maybe TRBD1 (6 bases). The CDR3 has 13 amino acids. The germline V gene encodes CDR1 GTSNPN and CDR2 SVGIG (reference sequence). The ends were cut back, 2 bases at V and 3 bases at J, with 10 bases in the middle. CDR3: CAWSPRTDYGYTF. As DNA, the CDR3 is TGTGCCTGGAGTCCAAGGACAGACTATGGCTACACCTTC.

This clone was recorded a few times. The V gene is TRBV6-6, the J gene TRBJ1-2, with D hard to call. Between the trimmed V and J ends, which lost 2 bases and 6 bases, there was a span of 7 bases. Germline V gene lookup returns CDR1 MNHNY and CDR2 SVGAGI (reference sequence). The CDR3 sequence is 12 residues long. CDR3 region: CASSYVPDGYTF. In DNA form, the CDR3 reads TGTGCCAGCAGTTACGTCCCAGATGGCTACACCTTC.

The chain has TRBV5-1 and TRBJ2-2, with 7 nucleotides matching TRBD2. This CDR3 is built from 17 residues. V was pared by 0 bases and J by 0 bases, with 5 bases of the junction left unmatched. The germline V gene has CDR1 SGHRS and CDR2 YFSETQ. The CDR3 bases are TGCGCCAGCAGCTTGGTGGCTAGCGGATCGAACACCGGGGAGCTGTTTTTT. Protein product: CASSLVASGSNTGELFF. Together with reference TRBV5-1 and TRBJ2-2, the CDR3 gives the full variable domain: KAGVTQTPRYLIKTRGQQVTLSCSPISGHRSVSWYQQTPGQGLQFLFEYFSETQRNKGNFPGRFSGRQFSNSRSEMNVSTLELGDSALYLCASSLVASGSNTGELFFGEGSRLTVL.

This clone was detected only once. The chain joins TRBV7-2 to TRBJ1-1; 9 bases line up with TRBD1. The CDR3 sequence is 15 residues long. The germline V gene encodes CDR1 SGHTA and CDR2 FQGNSA. J lost 5 bases, V lost 6 bases, and 10 bases had no gene match. The CDR3 DNA sequence: TGTGCCAGCAGATTCCCCGGGACAGGGAGGACTGAAGCTTTCTTT. Its translation: CASRFPGTGRTEAFF.

The DNA of the CDR3 is TGTGCCAGCAGTTCACCGGGTCTTAATTCACCCCTCCACTTT. Its translation is CASSSPGLNSPLHF. The genes are TRBV28 and TRBJ1-6; D gene ambiguous. The V gene's germline CDR1 is MDHEN and CDR2 SYDVKM. V lost 4 bases and J 6 bases, leaving 10 bases between the germline ends. The CDR3 sequence is 14 residues long.

The chain combines TRBV12-1 with TRBJ1-2. TRBV12-1 is described as a pseudogene. The CDR3 covers 15 residues. The CDR3 protein is CASSLSRGVRYGYTF. CDR3 coding DNA: TGTGCCAGCAGCCTTAGCCGGGGGGTTCGTTATGGCTACACCTTC.

The V and J genes are TRBV3-1 (or the pseudogene TRBV3-2) and TRBJ1-1, with D unresolved. This CDR3 contains 13 residues. V lost 1 base, J lost 7 bases, and 10 bases lay in between. Germline V gene data show CDR1 as LGHDT and CDR2 as YNNKEL (reference sequence). The CDR3 region has the DNA TGTGCCAGCAGCCAAGCCTTTACAGTTGAAGCTTTCTTT. Translating gives CASSQAFTVEAFF.

The chain couples TRBV27 to TRBJ1-3; D not resolved. Trimming cost V 6 bases and J 0 bases, with 6 bases left between them. Germline V CDR1 and CDR2: MNHEY, SMNVEV (reference sequence). The CDR3 runs to 13 residues. The CDR3 loop is CASSLYSGNTIYF. The DNA of the CDR3 is TGTGCCAGCAGCCTTTACTCTGGAAACACCATATATTTT.

This clone has only a few counts. The V call is TRBV7-9, the J call TRBJ2-2, with D possibly TRBD1 on 6 matching bases. V was trimmed by 4 bases and J by 0 bases, leaving 6 bases between them. There are 14 residues in the CDR3. Germline CDR1 reads SEHNR; CDR2 reads FQNEAQ (reference sequence). The CDR3 sequence: CASSSGANTGELFF. CDR3 DNA sequence: TGTGCCAGCAGCTCAGGGGCGAACACCGGGGAGCTGTTTTTT. Together with reference TRBV7-9 and TRBJ2-2, the CDR3 gives the full variable domain: DTGVSQNPRHKITKRGQNVTFRCDPISEHNRLYWYRQTLGQGPEFLTYFQNEAQLEKSRLLSDRFSAERPKGSFSTLEIQRTEQGDSAMYLCASSSGANTGELFFGEGSRLTVL.

This chain links TRBV4-3 with TRBJ1-1; D is uncertain. Germline V gene lookup returns CDR1 LGHNA and CDR2 YSLEER. V was trimmed by 1 base and J by 1 base, leaving 13 bases between them. The CDR3 is 16 residues long. CDR3 residues: CASSQVGRVSNTEAFF. The CDR3 DNA reads as TGCGCCAGCAGCCAAGTCGGGAGGGTATCGAACACTGAAGCTTTCTTT.

The rearrangement joins TRBV10-3 to TRBJ1-1, with 7 bases lining up with TRBD1. The V segment lost 6 bases and the J segment 8 bases; nucleotides outside the gene matches: 3. This CDR3 has 11 amino acids. In germline, CDR1 is ENHRY, CDR2 SYGVKD. The CDR3 nucleotides read TGTGCCATCAGCGACAGGGAAGAAGCTTTCTTT. Its protein product is CAISDREEAFF.

The V call is TRBV7-3, the J call TRBJ2-1; 10 bases agree with TRBD1. The CDR3 runs to 17 residues. V shed 5 bases and J 3 bases; nucleotides not matched to a gene: 10. Germline CDR1 is SGHTA and CDR2 is FQGTGA. The CDR3 DNA follows: TGTGCCAGCAGCCCCCGTTCGACAGGGGGCAACTACAATGAGCAGTTCTTC. This translates into CASSPRSTGGNYNEQFF.